The 16 T cell receptor beta chains in this list originate from one sample, sequenced in a study of blood T cell repertoires in COVID-19. Using immunoSEQ multiplex PCR, the repertoire was profiled, and TCRdb retains in-frame clones only, with some absent. The sample shows 200,000 to 250,000 clones, 84% of them seen only once. The specimen sequenced was peripheral blood. The receptors originated from a woman in her 50s with active or convalescent COVID-19.

The rearrangement uses TRBV2 and TRBJ2-2; maybe TRBD1 (6 bases). V was shortened by 6 bases and J by 7 bases, with 18 bases between the two germline ends. This CDR3 spans 15 amino acids. From germline, CDR1 is SNHLY and CDR2 FYNNEI. The CDR3 is CASSPSGGQSGELFF. CDR3 nucleotides: TGTGCCAGCAGCCCGAGTGGGGGCCAGAGCGGGGAGCTGTTTTTT.

This chain uses TRBV10-3 with TRBJ2-5; 9 positions agree with TRBD1. The CDR3 has 14 residues. Germline assignment: CDR1 ENHRY and CDR2 SYGVKD. J was trimmed by 2 bases and V by 6 bases; bases with no gene match: 4. The CDR3 DNA follows: TGTGCCATCAGGACCGGGACAGGGCAAGAGACCCAGTACTTC. Protein product: CAIRTGTGQETQYF.

Details on this clone: Other DNA sequences in the sample encode the same CDR3. The rearrangement links TRBV5-1 to TRBJ1-2; D is unclear. CDR3 length: 14 residues. Germline V gene data show CDR1 as SGHRS and CDR2 as YFSETQ. V shed 0 bases and J shed 4 bases, with 10 bases lying between them. In nucleotides, the CDR3 is TGCGCCAGCAGCTTGGAAGGCCTAGGCTATGGCTACACCTTC. As protein: CASSLEGLGYGYTF.

As concerns this clone: The same CDR3 is also encoded by other DNA sequences in this sample. The chain couples TRBV3-1 (or the pseudogene TRBV3-2) to TRBJ1-1; maybe TRBD1 (6 bases). V shed 1 base and J shed 5 bases, with 11 bases lying between them. The CDR3 consists of 14 residues. Per the germline V gene, CDR1 is LGHDT and CDR2 is YNNKEL (reference sequence). This CDR3 is CASSQVQGKTEAFF. CDR3 nucleotides: TGTGCCAGCAGCCAAGTTCAGGGGAAGACTGAAGCTTTCTTT.

The chain has TRBV29-1 and TRBJ1-1; the D gene is possibly TRBD1 (5 bases). The CDR3 is made up of 13 amino acids. The germline CDR1 and CDR2 sequences are SQVTM and ANQGSEA. V shed 8 bases and J shed 2 bases, with 15 bases lying between them. Here the CDR3 DNA reads TGCAGCTCGCGCCAGGGCCGCAACACTGAAGCTTTCTTT. This sequence encodes CSSRQGRNTEAFF. The entire variable domain, with the rest obtained from reference TRBV29-1 and TRBJ1-1, is as follows: SAVISQKPSRDICQRGTSLTIQCQVDSQVTMMFWYRQQPGQSLTLIATANQGSEATYESGFVIDKFPISRPNLTFSTLTVSNMSPEDSSIYLCSSRQGRNTEAFFGQGTRLTVV.

This clone was seen repeatedly, ten times or more. This chain uses TRBV6-1 with TRBJ2-1, with D possibly matching TRBD2 (5 bases). V was pared by 3 bases and J by 7 bases, with 10 bases between. CDR1 and CDR2 (germline): MNHNS, SASEGT. The CDR3 covers 13 residues. The CDR3 DNA sequence: TGTGCCAGCAGTGACGGGTGGGAGAATGAGCAGTTCTTC. Translation gives CASSDGWENEQFF.

The chain employs TRBV3-1 (or the pseudogene TRBV3-2) and TRBJ2-3; 9 nucleotides agree with TRBD1. This CDR3 comprises 16 residues. The V gene end was trimmed by 4 bases and the J gene end by 2 bases; junction bases not matched to a gene: 7. In germline, CDR1 is LGHDT, CDR2 YNNKEL (reference sequence). CDR3: CASSPVGTGYTDTQYF. In DNA form, the CDR3 reads TGTGCCAGCAGCCCCGTCGGGACAGGGTACACAGATACGCAGTATTTT.

The rearrangement joins TRBV7-3 to TRBJ2-7; TRBD2 matches at 7 bases. The germline CDR1 and CDR2 sequences are SGHTA and FQGTGA. The CDR3 spans 16 residues. After removal of 1 base from V and 5 bases from J, the junction contained 11 bases not matched to a gene. Written as DNA, the CDR3 is TGTGCCAGCAGCTTAATGGGGACTAACAGCCTGGACGAGCAGTACTTC. Translating gives CASSLMGTNSLDEQYF.

In this sample, this clone turned up a few times. This chain uses TRBV6-4 with TRBJ2-2; 9 positions match TRBD1. Germline V gene data show CDR1 as MRHNA and CDR2 as SNTAGT. The CDR3 spans 14 residues. Germline trimming cut 5 bases from V and 5 bases from J; bases unmatched to any gene: 3. The CDR3 nucleotides read TGTGCCAGCAGTCGGACAGGGGATACCGGGGAGCTGTTTTTT. Translation gives CASSRTGDTGELFF.

This clone was counted only a few times. The chain carries TRBV5-1 and TRBJ1-2; TRBD1 agrees at 7 bases. The CDR3 is made up of 12 amino acids. Trimming at V came to 3 bases and at J to 5 bases, leaving 1 base not matched to a gene. CDR1 is SGHRS and CDR2 is YFSETQ in the germline V gene. CDR3 sequence: CASSSTGYGYTF. The CDR3 coding sequence is TGCGCCAGCAGCTCGACAGGGTATGGCTACACCTTC. The full variable domain, rest sourced from reference TRBV5-1 and TRBJ1-2, is KAGVTQTPRYLIKTRGQQVTLSCSPISGHRSVSWYQQTPGQGLQFLFEYFSETQRNKGNFPGRFSGRQFSNSRSEMNVSTLELGDSALYLCASSSTGYGYTFGSGTRLTVV.

The CDR3 sequence: CASSLSGDRHYEQYF. For the CDR3, the DNA is TGTGCCAGCAGTTTATCAGGGGACAGGCACTACGAGCAGTACTTC. This chain connects TRBV27 to TRBJ2-7; 8 positions agree with TRBD1. Per germline, CDR1 MNHEY and CDR2 SMNVEV (reference sequence). The junction had 4 bases not matched to a gene; V was cut back by 0 bases and J by 3 bases. The length of the CDR3 is 15 residues.

V is TRBV6-1 and J is TRBJ1-1; D might be TRBD1 (5 bases). This CDR3 comprises 15 residues. Germline loops: CDR1 MNHNS, CDR2 SASEGT. With 0 bases removed from V and 6 bases from J, the gap between germline ends came to 14 bases. The CDR3 DNA follows: TGTGCCAGCAGTGAAGCGCTCTTGGCAGGGTCTGAAGCTTTCTTT. It encodes CASSEALLAGSEAFF.

This sequence joins TRBV27 and TRBJ1-5; 7 bases are a match to TRBD1. This CDR3 spans 14 amino acids. The V and J ends lost 7 bases and 7 bases, in that order; junction bases with no gene match: 10. Germline values: CDR1 MNHEY, CDR2 SMNVEV (reference sequence). CDR3 sequence reads: CASKGTANWQPQHF. The CDR3 DNA sequence: TGTGCCAGCAAGGGGACAGCCAATTGGCAGCCCCAGCATTTT.

This clone was detected a few times. The V call is TRBV29-1, the J call TRBJ1-5; D gene uncertain. Trimming took 4 bases from V and 4 from J, leaving 11 bases between them. The CDR3 loop spans 13 amino acids. CDR1 is SQVTM, CDR2 ANQGSEA, per germline. The CDR3 spells CSVGSGGNQPQHF. Here the CDR3 DNA reads TGCAGCGTTGGGTCAGGAGGGAATCAGCCCCAGCATTTT.

The chain has TRBV28 and TRBJ2-1, with 9 positions matching TRBD2. CDR3 length: 21 residues. Per germline, CDR1 MDHEN and CDR2 SYDVKM. The J segment lost 0 bases and the V segment lost 3 bases, leaving 18 bases of the junction unmatched. CDR3 DNA sequence: TGTGCCAGCAGTTTCCTGGGTAGCGGGGGATCACTCTCTCGCTCCTACAATGAGCAGTTCTTC. It is translated as CASSFLGSGGSLSRSYNEQFF.

This chain uses TRBV5-6 with TRBJ2-1; tentative D call: TRBD2 (5 bases). The germline gives CDR1 SGHDT, CDR2 YYEEEE. V was shortened by 1 base and J by 9 bases, with 14 bases between the two germline ends. This CDR3 has 14 amino acids. The CDR3, as DNA: TGTGCCAGCAGCTTGTATGGTGGGAGTAGTGAGCAGTTCTTC. It specifies CASSLYGGSSEQFF.